This passage covers 21 T cell receptor beta chains from one sample sequenced in a study of blood T cell repertoires in COVID-19. Method: immunoSEQ multiplex PCR; TCRdb's copy keeps in-frame clones and lacks some. The sample lists about 240,000 clones; roughly 82% were seen once. The sequenced material came from peripheral blood. These receptors all stem from a man older than 75 with acute or convalescent COVID-19.

This chain joins TRBV4-2 and TRBJ2-1, with D maybe TRBD2 (5 bases). With 3 bases removed from V and 8 bases from J, the gap between germline ends came to 17 bases. The CDR3 consists of 15 residues. CDR1 and CDR2 (germline): LGHNA, YNFKEQ. The CDR3 sequence: CASSHFREGRHEQFF. CDR3 nucleotides: TGTGCCAGCAGCCATTTCCGGGAAGGTCGTCATGAGCAGTTCTTC.

This chain joins TRBV5-6 and TRBJ2-3; a weak D match, TRBD1 (7 bases). Trimming pared 6 bases from V and 0 bases from J, leaving 11 bases between. The CDR3 has 14 residues. Looked up from germline, CDR1 is SGHDT and CDR2 is YYEEEE. Here the CDR3 reads CASMEGASTDTQYF. As DNA, the CDR3 is TGTGCCAGCATGGAGGGGGCCAGCACAGATACGCAGTATTTT.

J is TRBJ1-2 and V is TRBV12-3 or TRBV12-4, with D unresolved. V was clipped by 4 bases and J by 2 bases, with 5 bases between them. CDR3 length: 12 residues. The CDR3: CASSSLNYGYTF. CDR3 sequence (DNA): TGTGCCAGCAGTTCTTTGAACTATGGCTACACCTTC.

This chain links TRBV28 with TRBJ2-5; 12 positions agree with TRBD1. The CDR3 extends over 16 amino acids. The germline gives CDR1 MDHEN, CDR2 SYDVKM. V lost 6 bases, J lost 5 bases, and 10 bases stayed unmatched. The CDR3 DNA is TGTGCCAGCAGCTCACCCGGGACAGGGGGCGCGGAGACCCAGTACTTC. Protein sequence: CASSSPGTGGAETQYF.

The V and J genes are TRBV6-5 and TRBJ2-5; 9 bases line up with TRBD1. This CDR3 has 14 amino acids. Germline lookup yields CDR1 MNHEY and CDR2 SVGAGI. Trimming removed 11 bases from V and 6 bases from J; junction bases left unmatched: 13. CDR3 DNA sequence: TGTGCCTGCCACCGGGACAGGGATGGAAAGACCCAGTACTTC. Residues: CACHRDRDGKTQYF.

The rearrangement links TRBV3-1 (or the pseudogene TRBV3-2) to TRBJ2-1, with D possibly matching TRBD1 (6 bases). Germline V CDR1 and CDR2: LGHDT, YNNKEL (reference sequence). This CDR3 comprises 17 residues. V shed 4 bases and J shed 3 bases, with 19 bases lying between them. The CDR3 bases are TGTGCCAGCAGCCCTCCCGACAGGAACACGTTCTACAATGAGCAGTTCTTC. Translating gives CASSPPDRNTFYNEQFF.

The chain employs TRBV2 and TRBJ2-3; 12 nucleotides line up with TRBD2. Per germline, CDR1 SNHLY and CDR2 FYNNEI. V was clipped by 6 bases and J by 2 bases; unmatched bases: 6. This CDR3 is 16 amino acids long. The CDR3: CASRTTSGSYTDTQYF. CDR3 DNA: TGTGCCAGCAGAACGACTAGCGGGAGCTACACAGATACGCAGTATTTT.

The CDR3 DNA is TGTGCCAGCTCACCGCTTTCGGGTCACAATCAGCCCCAGCATTTT. It codes for CASSPLSGHNQPQHF. The chain couples TRBV18 to TRBJ1-5; D uncertain. Germline lookup yields CDR1 KGHSH and CDR2 LQKENI. The CDR3 has 15 amino acids. Trimming shortened V by 3 bases and J by 3 bases, and 12 bases separated the two germline ends.

The rearrangement joins TRBV29-1 to TRBJ1-2, with D hard to call. The CDR3 is made up of 13 amino acids. The V gene lost 7 bases and the J gene lost 2 bases, with 14 bases spanning the gap. Germline CDR1 reads SQVTM; CDR2 reads ANQGSEA. CDR3 residues: CSASQDLNYGYTF. The CDR3, as DNA: TGCAGCGCGTCTCAGGACTTAAACTATGGCTACACCTTC.

The chain couples TRBV7-2 to TRBJ1-4, with D possibly being TRBD1 (5 bases). V was shortened by 5 bases and J by 8 bases, with 18 bases between the two germline ends. CDR1 is SGHTA, CDR2 FQGNSA, per germline. This CDR3 is built from 15 residues. CDR3 in amino acids: CASSPNDRGGEKLFF. CDR3 nucleotides: TGTGCCAGCAGCCCGAACGACCGCGGGGGGGAAAAACTGTTTTTT.

This clone was counted a single time. The chain links TRBV5-4 to TRBJ2-5; TRBD1 matches 10 bases. The J segment lost 4 bases and the V segment lost 4 bases, leaving 4 bases of the junction unmatched. This CDR3 is 14 amino acids long. Germline lookup yields CDR1 SGHNT and CDR2 YYREEE (reference sequence). The CDR3 is CASSPRTGGETQYF. CDR3 DNA sequence: TGTGCCAGCAGCCCGCGGACAGGGGGAGAGACCCAGTACTTC.

The chain joins TRBV7-2 to TRBJ2-7, with D possibly being TRBD2 (5 bases). The J call is in doubt because the DNA end fits TRBJ2-1 better. This CDR3 has 12 amino acids. CDR1 is SGHTA and CDR2 is FQGNSA in the germline V gene. The CDR3 nucleotides are TGTGCCAGCAGCTTAACCGGGGATGAGCAGTTCTTC. It yields the protein CASSLTGDEQFF.

The chain employs TRBV6-2 or TRBV6-3 and TRBJ2-2; 7 nucleotides match TRBD1. The CDR3 is made up of 14 amino acids. CDR1 is MNHEY and CDR2 is SVGEGT in the germline V gene. The V and J ends lost 4 bases and 3 bases, in that order; junction bases with no gene match: 2. The CDR3 DNA reads TGTGCCAGCAGTTGGGACAGTCACACCGGGGAGCTGTTTTTT. Translated, it gives CASSWDSHTGELFF.

J is TRBJ1-2 and V is TRBV7-2, with a tentative D call TRBD1 (6 bases). The V end lost 1 base, the J end lost 2 bases, and 8 bases lay between the germline ends. Germline V gives CDR1 SGHTA, CDR2 FQGNSA. The length of the CDR3 is 14 residues. The DNA for the CDR3 is TGTGCCAGCAGCTTAGGACAGGCCAACTATGGCTACACCTTC. Translating it yields CASSLGQANYGYTF.

CDR3 loop: CASSLGSVPGNTIYF. CDR3 nucleotide sequence: TGTGCCAGCAGCCTTGGCTCAGTGCCTGGAAACACCATATATTTT. J is TRBJ1-3 and V is TRBV5-4, with D unclear. The length of the CDR3 is 15 residues. Germline CDR1 reads SGHNT; CDR2 reads YYREEE (reference sequence). The V end lost 4 bases, the J end lost 2 bases, and 13 bases lay between the germline ends. Full variable domain (remainder filled in from reference TRBV5-4 and TRBJ1-3): ETGVTQSPTHLIKTRGQQVTLRCSSQSGHNTVSWYQQALGQGPQFIFQYYREEENGRGNFPPRFSGLQFPNYSSELNVNALELDDSALYLCASSLGSVPGNTIYFGEGSWLTVV.

This clone is a singleton in its sample. The chain couples TRBV11-2 to TRBJ2-1; 10 bases are shared with TRBD1. CDR1 is SGHAT, CDR2 FQNNGV, per germline. The CDR3 consists of 14 residues. V dropped 3 bases and J dropped 9; count of bases not matched to a gene: 5. The CDR3 nucleotides are TGTGCCAGCAGCTTGGGGACAGGGGCCAGTGAGCAGTTCTTC. It translates to CASSLGTGASEQFF.

The rearrangement uses TRBV29-1 and TRBJ2-1; perhaps TRBD2 as D (6 bases). The germline gives CDR1 SQVTM, CDR2 ANQGSEA. CDR3 length: 17 amino acids. V lost 2 bases and J lost 7, with 24 bases in between. The chain's CDR3 is CSVEFGARGSKANEQFF. As DNA, the CDR3 is TGCAGCGTTGAATTTGGGGCCCGGGGGTCGAAAGCTAATGAGCAGTTCTTC.

The chain joins TRBV10-1 to TRBJ2-1, with D tentatively TRBD2 (6 bases). Germline loops: CDR1 WNHNN, CDR2 SYGVQD (reference sequence). The CDR3 spans 17 residues. With 11 bases removed from V and 2 bases from J, the gap between germline ends came to 25 bases. CDR3 protein: CASWEARPIHPYNEQFF. The CDR3 bases are TGCGCCTCCTGGGAGGCCCGACCGATTCACCCCTACAATGAGCAGTTCTTC.

The rearrangement uses TRBV11-2 and TRBJ1-3; D gene unclear. CDR3 size: 14 residues. From germline, CDR1 is SGHAT and CDR2 FQNNGV. V was cut by 3 bases and J by 0 bases, with 6 bases left in between. The CDR3 DNA reads TGTGCCAGCAGCTTTCGTAACTCTGGAAACACCATATATTTT. Amino acids: CASSFRNSGNTIYF.

The chain links TRBV4-2 to TRBJ1-5; D is undetermined. V lost 1 base, J lost 2 bases, and 15 bases lay in between. From germline, CDR1 is LGHNA and CDR2 YNFKEQ. This CDR3 spans 17 amino acids. The DNA for the CDR3 is TGTGCCAGCAGCCAAGCTATCGGGAAAGGAGGCAATCAGCCCCAGCATTTT. Its translation is CASSQAIGKGGNQPQHF.

This chain connects TRBV4-1 to TRBJ1-5; no clear D gene. The germline V and J ends were trimmed by 0 bases and 5 bases, with 11 bases remaining between them. The CDR3 has 15 amino acids. CDR1 is MGHRA and CDR2 is YSYEKL in the germline V gene. The CDR3 protein is CASSQDKARDQPQHF. The CDR3 DNA sequence: TGCGCCAGCAGCCAAGATAAAGCGAGGGATCAGCCCCAGCATTTT.